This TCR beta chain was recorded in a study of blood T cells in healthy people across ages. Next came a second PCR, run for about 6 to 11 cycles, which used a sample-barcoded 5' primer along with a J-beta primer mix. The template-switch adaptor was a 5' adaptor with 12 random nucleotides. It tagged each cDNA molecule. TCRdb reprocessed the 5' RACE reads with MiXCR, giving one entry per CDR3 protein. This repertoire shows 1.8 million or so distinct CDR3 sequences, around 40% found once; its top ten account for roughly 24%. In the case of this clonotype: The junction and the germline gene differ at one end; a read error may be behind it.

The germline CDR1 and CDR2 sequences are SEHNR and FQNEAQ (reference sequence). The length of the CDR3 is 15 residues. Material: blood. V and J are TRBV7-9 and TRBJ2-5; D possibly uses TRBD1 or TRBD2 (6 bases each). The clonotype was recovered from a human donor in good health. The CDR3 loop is CASSLPEGGPYKQYF. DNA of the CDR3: TGTGCTAGCAGCTTACCGGAGGGGGGACCCTACAAGCAGTACTTC.